This TCR beta chain emerged from a study of CD8 T cells in Susac syndrome. The RNA, 0.5 to 1 ug, was put through reverse transcription using random hexamers. The TCR beta CDR3 was amplified by immunoSEQ multiplex PCR across 54 Vbeta, 13 Jbeta. One entry per CDR3 protein, called by TCRdb with MiXCR from the immunoSEQ multiplex PCR reads. Among about 120,000 distinct CDR3 sequences listed, around 92% were seen once. The V end lost 4 bases, the J end lost 0 bases, and 10 bases lay between the germline ends. CDR3 length: 16 residues. CDR1 is ENHRY and CDR2 is SYGVKD in the germline V gene. V and J are TRBV10-3 and TRBJ2-6; D gene ambiguous. Specimen: CD8+ T cells from PBMCs. This receptor was identified in a human donor in good health. The CDR3 loop reads CAISGEGFSGANVLTF. As DNA, the CDR3 is TGTGCCATCAGTGGGGAAGGGTTCTCTGGGGCCAACGTCCTGACTTTC.